The 4 T cell receptor beta chains listed next were all sequenced from one sample in a study of long-term antiretroviral therapy in people with HIV. immunoSEQ v3.0 was run at survey level. Sequencing used immunoSEQ multiplex PCR; TCRdb keeps in-frame clones, though not all of them. There are about 21,000 clones in the sample; 82% occur only once, and over 7.5% lies in the top ten. The input for sequencing was unsorted PBMCs, taken at the start of antiretroviral therapy. These receptors were collected from a man aged 50-60 years with HIV.

The V gene is TRBV14, the J gene TRBJ1-1; D is unclear. The germline V and J ends were trimmed by 4 bases and 4 bases, with 13 bases remaining between them. The CDR3 consists of 14 residues. Germline assignment: CDR1 SGHDN and CDR2 FVKESK. CDR3 DNA: TGTGCCAGCAGCCGAATCGCCGGGTTCACTGAAGCTTTCTTT. Residues: CASSRIAGFTEAFF.

This chain links TRBV28 with TRBJ1-2, with TRBD1 as a possible D gene (5 bases). V gave up 6 bases and J gave up 7 bases, with 15 bases separating them. CDR1 is MDHEN, CDR2 SYDVKM, per germline. This CDR3 is 13 amino acids long. The CDR3 here is CASREGVRGGYTF. Written as DNA, the CDR3 is TGTGCCAGCAGGGAAGGGGTGCGCGGTGGCTACACCTTC.

J is TRBJ2-5 and V is TRBV5-1, with 9 bases matching TRBD2. V dropped 4 bases and J dropped 0; count of bases not matched to a gene: 7. The CDR3 consists of 16 residues. CDR1 and CDR2 from the germline V gene are SGHRS and YFSETQ. The CDR3 DNA follows: TGCGCCAGCAGCATCGGGACTAGCAGATACCAAGAGACCCAGTACTTC. Its translation is CASSIGTSRYQETQYF. Using reference TRBV5-1 and TRBJ2-5 for the parts outside the CDR3, the full variable domain is KAGVTQTPRYLIKTRGQQVTLSCSPISGHRSVSWYQQTPGQGLQFLFEYFSETQRNKGNFPGRFSGRQFSNSRSEMNVSTLELGDSALYLCASSIGTSRYQETQYFGPGTRLLVL.

This chain links TRBV7-6 with TRBJ1-2; 10 bases are shared with TRBD1. The CDR3 is 16 residues long. CDR1 and CDR2 from the germline V gene are SGHVS and FNYEAQ. The V and J ends lost 5 bases and 0 bases, in that order; junction bases with no gene match: 6. CDR3 bases: TGTGCCAGCAGCGCGGGACAGGGGCTGTCTAACTATGGCTACACCTTC. Encoded protein: CASSAGQGLSNYGYTF.